Presented here are 28 T cell receptor beta chains from one specimen sequenced in a study of T cell repertoires in cytomegalovirus infection (dated by TCRdb to about 2019). Read against the paper, the sample's treatment or condition label means: in vitro stimulation with specific CMV peptide epitopes to enrich CMV-specific T cells. The listed sequencing device is Illumina HiSeq 1500. The public reads were run again by TCRdb, first through fastp at Q25 and then through MiXCR, and only productive beta chains were kept. When rows share a CDR3 protein, they turn into one entry using the most common DNA and genes. This sample comprises approximately 730,000 distinct CDR3 sequences, roughly 28% of them detected only once. Of the sample, roughly 13% is held by the ten largest clones. What these receptors recognize is not known. The source material was cultured CD8+ T cells from PBMCs, sampled from culture after CMV antigen stimulation. The receptors originated from a human donor in good health (CMV status not recorded). Some clones in this sample may be carry-over from other donors' samples.

This chain uses TRBV10-3 with TRBJ2-1; possibly TRBD1 for D (6 bases). The CDR3 is 14 amino acids. The germline CDR1 and CDR2 sequences are ENHRY and SYGVKD. V was cut by 2 bases and J by 8 bases, with 13 bases left in between. The CDR3 region is CAISEKGTIHEQFF. The DNA for the CDR3 is TGTGCCATCAGTGAGAAGGGGACAATCCATGAGCAGTTCTTC.

This chain links TRBV15 with TRBJ2-3; 7 bases are a match to TRBD1. The CDR3 has 17 residues. The trim removed 0 bases at V and 0 bases at J, leaving 6 bases unmatched. The germline V gene encodes CDR1 LNHNV and CDR2 YYDKDF (reference sequence). The CDR3 loop is CATSREGQSSSTDTQYF. Here the CDR3 DNA reads TGTGCCACCAGCAGAGAGGGACAGTCCAGTAGCACAGATACGCAGTATTTT.

As concerns this clonotype: One junction end does not reproduce the germline sequence, and a read error may be involved. This sequence joins TRBV28 and TRBJ2-5, with unresolved D. Germline V gives CDR1 MDHEN, CDR2 SYDVKM. This CDR3 has 13 amino acids. CDR3 sequence reads: CASILYNQETQYF. The CDR3, as DNA: TGTGCCAGCATTTTATATAATCAAGAGACCCAGTACTTC.

This clonotype was observed many times. CDR3 sequence: CASSAVQGPSYEQYV. The CDR3 nucleotides read TGTGCCAGCAGTGCTGTACAGGGGCCATCCTACGAGCAGTACGTC. The chain links TRBV6-1 to TRBJ2-7, with TRBD1 identical over 7 bases. The germline gives CDR1 MNHNS, CDR2 SASEGT. CDR3 length: 15 residues. V gave up 4 bases and J gave up 1 base; unmatched junction bases: 7.

This clonotype was seen just once. The V gene is TRBV10-1, the J gene TRBJ1-5; 7 nucleotides align to TRBD1. Germline loops: CDR1 WNHNN, CDR2 SYGVQD (reference sequence). V was clipped by 1 base and J by 4 bases; unmatched bases: 7. The CDR3 totals 16 residues. As DNA, the CDR3 is TGCGCCAGCAGTGAGTTTCGGGACAGCTCAAATCAGCCCCAGCATTTT. Translation gives CASSEFRDSSNQPQHF.

This clonotype was detected a few times. The chain has TRBV6-5 and TRBJ1-2; D possibly corresponds to TRBD1 (6 bases). Germline V gives CDR1 MNHEY, CDR2 SVGAGI. The CDR3 extends over 13 amino acids. V was pared by 4 bases and J by 7 bases, with 13 bases between. CDR3 sequence (DNA): TGTGCCAGCAGTTCTACAGGGATTGGTGGCTACACCTTC. Protein product: CASSSTGIGGYTF.

The rearrangement links TRBV6-2 or TRBV6-3 to TRBJ1-6; tentative D call: TRBD1 (5 bases). V dropped 3 bases and J dropped 8 bases, with 20 bases sitting between them. The CDR3 is 17 amino acids. In germline, CDR1 is MNHEY, CDR2 SVGEGT. The DNA for the CDR3 is TGTGCCAGCAGTTATCCTACGACAGCACAATGGGATTCACCCCTCCACTTT. Translating gives CASSYPTTAQWDSPLHF.

This clonotype occurred a few times. V is TRBV7-9 and J is TRBJ2-1, with 7 positions matching TRBD2. The CDR3 spans 15 residues. Germline V gives CDR1 SEHNR, CDR2 FQNEAQ (reference sequence). V trimming: 3 bases; J trimming: 10 bases; junction bases outside the gene matches: 12. The CDR3 protein is CASSFPGGGNPEQFF. The CDR3 nucleotides are TGTGCCAGCAGCTTCCCCGGGGGAGGGAATCCAGAGCAGTTCTTC.

This clonotype was observed a few times. The CDR3 bases are TGTGCCAGCAGCTTAGATGGGACAGATAATGAGCAGTTCTTC. Its translation: CASSLDGTDNEQFF. The J gene is TRBJ2-1, the V gene TRBV7-9, with TRBD1 matching over 7 bases. In germline, CDR1 is SEHNR, CDR2 FQNEAQ (reference sequence). Losses at the gene ends were 1 base for V and 7 bases for J; bases not matched to a gene: 4. CDR3 length equals 14 residues. The whole variable domain, filled in from reference TRBV7-9 and TRBJ2-1, reads DTGVSQNPRHKITKRGQNVTFRCDPISEHNRLYWYRQTLGQGPEFLTYFQNEAQLEKSRLLSDRFSAERPKGSFSTLEIQRTEQGDSAMYLCASSLDGTDNEQFFGPGTRLTVL.

This clonotype was picked up a small number of times. The genes are TRBV4-3 and TRBJ1-2, with 10 bases identical to TRBD1. The ends lost 0 bases at V and 5 bases at J; junction bases unmatched: 6. This CDR3 has 16 amino acids. Germline CDR1 is LGHNA and CDR2 is YSLEER. The CDR3 region is CASSQDRQGAGYGYTF. The CDR3, as DNA: TGCGCCAGCAGCCAAGACCGACAGGGGGCTGGGTATGGCTACACCTTC.

In this sample, this clonotype turned up a few times. V is TRBV4-1 and J is TRBJ1-2; tentatively, D is TRBD1 (6 bases). V gave up 4 bases and J gave up 2 bases, with 17 bases separating them. The CDR3 has 16 amino acids. Germline CDR1 and CDR2: MGHRA and YSYEKL. The CDR3 coding sequence is TGCGCCAGCAGCCTTAGCCCTAGAGGGGGGAACTATGGCTACACCTTC. Protein: CASSLSPRGGNYGYTF.

This clonotype has a handful of counts. This rearrangement joins TRBV7-2 to TRBJ1-2; a weak D match, TRBD1 (6 bases). Per the germline V gene, CDR1 is SGHTA and CDR2 is FQGNSA. This CDR3 has 12 amino acids. V lost 8 bases and J lost 13, with 20 bases in between. DNA for the CDR3: TGTGCCAGCTTGGGGGGGGCAGGGGACGTCACCTTC. This codes for CASLGGAGDVTF.

The chain is built from TRBV24-1 and TRBJ2-3, with TRBD1 identical over 8 bases. The CDR3 is 15 amino acids. Trimming removed 4 bases from V and 3 bases from J; junction bases left unmatched: 5. Germline CDR1 KGHDR, CDR2 SFDVKD. The CDR3 sequence is CATSDPRTGTDTQYF. CDR3 DNA sequence: TGTGCCACCAGTGACCCAAGGACAGGGACAGATACGCAGTATTTT.

This clonotype has more than one count but fewer than ten. This rearrangement joins TRBV28 to TRBJ2-1; 8 bases match TRBD1. CDR1 is MDHEN, CDR2 SYDVKM, per germline. With V trimmed by 3 bases and J by 0 bases, 4 bases remained unmatched. The CDR3 has 16 amino acids. The CDR3 reads CASSLGQAFSYNEQFF. CDR3 nucleotide sequence: TGTGCCAGCAGTTTGGGACAGGCTTTCTCCTACAATGAGCAGTTCTTC. Full variable domain (rest looked up from reference TRBV28 and TRBJ2-1): DVKVTQSSRYLVKRTGEKVFLECVQDMDHENMFWYRQDPGLGLRLIYFSYDVKMKEKGDIPEGYSVSREKKERFSLILESASTNQTSMYLCASSLGQAFSYNEQFFGPGTRLTVL.

V gene TRBV27 combines with J gene TRBJ1-2, with a tentative D call TRBD1 (6 bases). The CDR3 length is 15 residues. V was pared by 4 bases and J by 6 bases, with 18 bases between. In germline, CDR1 is MNHEY, CDR2 SMNVEV (reference sequence). CDR3 amino acids: CASSWNVGGADGYTF. In DNA form, the CDR3 reads TGTGCCAGCAGTTGGAATGTGGGGGGGGCCGATGGCTACACCTTC.

This clonotype was recorded a few times. This rearrangement joins TRBV28 to TRBJ2-4; 9 bases line up with TRBD1. V lost 5 bases to trimming and J lost 6 bases; unmatched junction nucleotides: 5. This CDR3 spans 14 amino acids. Germline CDR1 and CDR2: MDHEN and SYDVKM. The CDR3 spells CASSPRDRVNIQYF. The CDR3 DNA reads as TGTGCCAGCAGTCCGCGGGACAGGGTAAACATTCAGTACTTC.

This clonotype showed up just a few times. V is TRBV7-6 and J is TRBJ2-2, with D possibly called TRBD1 or TRBD2 (6 bases each). The CDR3 runs to 17 residues. Trimming pared 5 bases from V and 4 bases from J, leaving 20 bases between. CDR1 is SGHVS, CDR2 FNYEAQ, per germline. The CDR3 bases are TGTGCCAGCAGCCCCATCGTGGGGGGCCTAAGCACCGGGGAGCTGTTTTTT. It translates to CASSPIVGGLSTGELFF.

The V gene is TRBV6-5, the J gene TRBJ1-6; D remains unclear. V was shortened by 6 bases and J by 14 bases, with 11 bases between the two germline ends. The CDR3 extends over 11 amino acids. Germline V CDR1 and CDR2: MNHEY, SVGAGI. CDR3 DNA: TGTGCCAGCAGGCAAGCGACTACCCTCCACTTT. It codes for CASRQATTLHF.

This clonotype has a handful of counts. The J gene is TRBJ2-5, the V gene TRBV12-5; 7 bases match TRBD2. This CDR3 is 18 amino acids long. Germline V gene data show CDR1 as LGHNT and CDR2 as FRNRAP. J gave up 1 base and V 0 bases, and 11 bases lay outside the gene matches. CDR3 in amino acids: CASGLVLEQRGVQETQYF. The DNA of the CDR3 is TGTGCTAGTGGTTTGGTACTGGAACAGCGGGGCGTCCAAGAGACCCAGTACTTC. Variable domain in full (rest from reference TRBV12-5 and TRBJ2-5): DARVTQTPRHKVTEMGQEVTMRCQPILGHNTVFWYRQTMMQGLELLAYFRNRAPLDDSGMPKDRFSAEMPDATLATLKIQPSEPRDSAVYFCASGLVLEQRGVQETQYFGPGTRLLVL.

This clonotype was detected a few times. The J gene is TRBJ1-5, the V gene TRBV28, with TRBD1 as a possible D gene (5 bases). This CDR3 contains 14 residues. The V end was cut by 3 bases, the J end by 8 bases, with 14 bases between. Germline lookup yields CDR1 MDHEN and CDR2 SYDVKM. The CDR3 loop reads CASSLVIAGEPQHF. CDR3 DNA sequence: TGTGCCAGCAGTTTGGTGATAGCGGGGGAGCCCCAGCATTTT.

This clonotype showed up just a few times. The chain recombines TRBV3-1 with TRBJ2-2; TRBD1 matches at 11 bases. There are 17 residues in the CDR3. With V trimmed by 4 bases and J by 6 bases, 10 bases remained unmatched. Germline V gene data show CDR1 as LGHDT and CDR2 as YNNKEL (reference sequence). The CDR3 bases are TGTGCCAGCAGCCCTCGACGGCCGGGACAGGGGGCCGGGGAGCTGTTTTTT. Its protein product is CASSPRRPGQGAGELFF.

This chain joins TRBV6-1 and TRBJ2-1; D unresolved. The length of the CDR3 is 15 residues. Germline-derived CDR1 and CDR2 are MNHNS and SASEGT. Trimming left V 5 bases short and J 4 bases short, with 15 bases between. The DNA of the CDR3 is TGTGCCAGCAGTAAAGACGTAGAGGAATACAATGAGCAGTTCTTC. Protein: CASSKDVEEYNEQFF.

V usage is TRBV9 and J usage is TRBJ2-3, with D hard to call. The CDR3 length is 11 residues. Trimming pared 0 bases from V and 6 bases from J, leaving 2 bases between. Germline CDR1 reads SGDLS; CDR2 reads YYNGEE. The chain's CDR3 is CASSVVDTQYF. DNA of the CDR3: TGTGCCAGCAGCGTAGTTGATACGCAGTATTTT.

There are a few counts of this clonotype. V usage is TRBV7-9 and J usage is TRBJ1-4; 7 bases match TRBD1. The CDR3 extends over 14 amino acids. Germline V lookup: CDR1 SEHNR, CDR2 FQNEAQ (reference sequence). J gave up 7 bases and V 5 bases, and 7 bases lay outside the gene matches. DNA of the CDR3: TGTGCCAGCAGCCCGAGGGGGCGTCGTGAAAAACTGTTTTTT. Its protein is CASSPRGRREKLFF.

This chain connects TRBV6-6 to TRBJ2-7; possible D gene TRBD2, 5 bases. The CDR3 runs to 16 residues. V lost 0 bases and J 1 base, leaving 13 bases between the germline ends. Germline CDR1 reads MNHNY; CDR2 reads SVGAGI (reference sequence). The CDR3 region has the DNA TGTGCCAGCAGTTACTCGGCCGGGGATGTATCCTACGAGCAGTACTTC. Protein sequence: CASSYSAGDVSYEQYF.

This clonotype appeared a few times. CDR3 in amino acids: CAISPGPSYEQYV. The CDR3 coding sequence is TGTGCCATCAGTCCGGGACCCTCGTACGAGCAGTACGTC. The chain has TRBV10-3 and TRBJ2-7, with D perhaps given as TRBD1 or TRBD2 (5 bases each). The CDR3 loop spans 13 amino acids. Per the germline V gene, CDR1 is ENHRY and CDR2 is SYGVKD. Trimming shortened V by 5 bases and J by 4 bases, and 12 bases separated the two germline ends.

This clonotype was seen a few times. J is TRBJ2-2 and V is TRBV9; unclear D gene. This CDR3 comprises 16 residues. Trimming pared 0 bases from V and 2 bases from J, leaving 11 bases between. Germline V gene data show CDR1 as SGDLS and CDR2 as YYNGEE. The CDR3 DNA follows: TGTGCCAGCAGCGTAGGCCCTGGACCAAACACCGGGGAGCTGTTTTTT. Translating gives CASSVGPGPNTGELFF.

This clonotype has more than one count but fewer than ten. The chain is built from TRBV7-8 and TRBJ1-1; D may be TRBD1 (5 bases). Between the trimmed V and J ends, which lost 1 base and 4 bases, there was a span of 10 bases. The CDR3 is 14 amino acids. Per the germline V gene, CDR1 is SGHVS and CDR2 is FQNEAQ. The CDR3 spells CASSLGGGATEAFF. DNA for the CDR3: TGTGCCAGCAGCTTAGGGGGCGGGGCCACTGAAGCTTTCTTT.